The 8 T cell receptor beta chains below were found in one sample sequenced in a study of long-term antiretroviral therapy in people with HIV. At the survey level, the v3.0 immunoSEQ assay was run. TCRdb's copy holds only in-frame clones and misses some; the assay was immunoSEQ multiplex PCR. This sample has 38,000 or so clones, with about 94% found just once. Sequenced material: unsorted PBMCs, taken 9 to 9.5 years after starting antiretroviral therapy. Receptors originate from a man aged 30 to 39 with HIV.

The rearrangement uses TRBV13 and TRBJ2-3; 13 bases are shared with TRBD2. This CDR3 is 16 amino acids long. Germline CDR1 reads PRHDT; CDR2 reads FYEKMQ (reference sequence). Losses at the gene ends were 6 bases for V and 4 bases for J; bases not matched to a gene: 7. CDR3 residues: CASRGPGTSGADTQYF. Here the CDR3 DNA reads TGTGCCAGCAGGGGACCGGGGACTAGCGGGGCAGATACGCAGTATTTT.

J is TRBJ1-1 and V is TRBV25-1; 8 nucleotides line up with TRBD1. This CDR3 spans 16 amino acids. The trim removed 9 bases at V and 5 bases at J, leaving 17 bases unmatched. The germline CDR1 and CDR2 sequences are MGHDK and SYGVNS. The CDR3 here is CASEGDRSIQTTEAFF. CDR3 DNA: TGTGCCAGTGAGGGGGACAGGTCTATCCAAACTACTGAAGCTTTCTTT.

The table lists this clone with a few counts. The gene calls are TRBV6-6 and TRBJ2-7; D perhaps matches TRBD1 (6 bases). There are 12 residues in the CDR3. The V end was cut by 8 bases, the J end by 1 base, with 9 bases between. Germline assignment: CDR1 MNHNY and CDR2 SVGAGI (reference sequence). The CDR3 spells CASAGDSYEQYV. In DNA form, the CDR3 reads TGTGCCAGCGCAGGGGATTCCTACGAGCAGTACGTC.

The rearrangement links TRBV10-3 to TRBJ2-5; 9 bases fit TRBD1. Germline V gene sequence: CDR1 ENHRY, CDR2 SYGVKD. This CDR3 is built from 16 residues. V shed 3 bases, J shed 2 bases, and the junction held 7 bases outside the gene matches. The CDR3 region has the DNA TGTGCCATCAGTGATGTCGGGACAGGGAAACAAGAGACCCAGTACTTC. This gives the protein CAISDVGTGKQETQYF.

The rearrangement links TRBV28 to TRBJ2-1; tentatively, D is TRBD1 (5 bases). The CDR3 contains 13 residues. The germline CDR1 and CDR2 sequences are MDHEN and SYDVKM. V lost 6 bases and J lost 5, with 11 bases in between. The CDR3 loop is CASRSSRDNEQFF. Written as DNA, the CDR3 is TGTGCCAGCAGGTCCAGCAGGGACAATGAGCAGTTCTTC. Full variable domain (missing parts from reference TRBV28 and TRBJ2-1): DVKVTQSSRYLVKRTGEKVFLECVQDMDHENMFWYRQDPGLGLRLIYFSYDVKMKEKGDIPEGYSVSREKKERFSLILESASTNQTSMYLCASRSSRDNEQFFGPGTRLTVL.

J is TRBJ2-6 and V is TRBV4-1; TRBD2 matches 9 bases. V lost 1 base, J lost 1 base, and 2 bases stayed unmatched. This CDR3 has 17 residues. Germline lookup yields CDR1 MGHRA and CDR2 YSYEKL. The CDR3, as DNA: TGCGCCAGCAGCCAAGGGACTAGCGCTTCTGGGGCCAACGTCCTGACTTTC. As protein: CASSQGTSASGANVLTF.

The rearrangement uses TRBV6-1 and TRBJ1-2; perhaps TRBD1 as D (5 bases). The CDR3 runs 15 residues. Germline V gene data show CDR1 as MNHNS and CDR2 as SASEGT. V lost 3 bases, J lost 4 bases, and 15 bases lay in between. The CDR3 DNA follows: TGTGCCAGCAGTGATCTTTTCGGACATTCCTATGGCTACACCTTC. Protein sequence: CASSDLFGHSYGYTF.

This rearrangement joins TRBV25-1 to TRBJ2-7; D may correspond to TRBD1 or TRBD2 (5 bases each). CDR3 length: 13 amino acids. Germline V gene data show CDR1 as MGHDK and CDR2 as SYGVNS. Trimming removed 5 bases at V and 3 bases at J, with 11 bases between. The CDR3 region has the DNA TGTGCCAGCAGTCCCAAGAGGGGCTACGAGCAGTACTTC. It yields the protein CASSPKRGYEQYF.